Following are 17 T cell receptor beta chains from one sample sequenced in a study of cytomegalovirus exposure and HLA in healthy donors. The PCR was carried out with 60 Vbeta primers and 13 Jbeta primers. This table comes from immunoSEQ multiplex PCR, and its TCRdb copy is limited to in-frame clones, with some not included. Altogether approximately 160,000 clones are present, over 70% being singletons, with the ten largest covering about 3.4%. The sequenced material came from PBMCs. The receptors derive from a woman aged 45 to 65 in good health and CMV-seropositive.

For the CDR3, the DNA is TGTGCCAGCAGCGCGACAGGGGTCACCGGGGAGCTGTTTTTT. Encoded protein: CASSATGVTGELFF. The rearrangement links TRBV9 to TRBJ2-2; 8 bases are shared with TRBD1. The CDR3 loop spans 14 amino acids. Per germline, CDR1 SGDLS and CDR2 YYNGEE. Trimming cost V 3 bases and J 4 bases; bases outside gene matches: 2. Full variable domain (remainder filled in from reference TRBV9 and TRBJ2-2): DSGVTQTPKHLITATGQRVTLRCSPRSGDLSVYWYQQSLDQGLQFLIQYYNGEERAKGNILERFSAQQFPDLHSELNLSSLELGDSALYFCASSATGVTGELFFGEGSRLTVL.

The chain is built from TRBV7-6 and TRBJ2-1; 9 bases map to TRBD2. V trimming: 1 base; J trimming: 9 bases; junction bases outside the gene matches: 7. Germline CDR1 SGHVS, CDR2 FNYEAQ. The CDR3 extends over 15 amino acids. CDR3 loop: CASSLGNSGSVEQFF. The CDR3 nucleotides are TGTGCCAGCAGCTTAGGGAATAGCGGGAGCGTTGAGCAGTTCTTC. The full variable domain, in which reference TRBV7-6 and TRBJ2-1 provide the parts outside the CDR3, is GAGVSQSPRYKVTKRGQDVALRCDPISGHVSLYWYRQALGQGPEFLTYFNYEAQQDKSGLPNDRFSAERPEGSISTLTIQRTEQRDSAMYRCASSLGNSGSVEQFFGPGTRLTVL.

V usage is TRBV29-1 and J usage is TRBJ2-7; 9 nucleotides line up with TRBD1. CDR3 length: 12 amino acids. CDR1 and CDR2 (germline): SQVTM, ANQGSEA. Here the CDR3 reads CSTIQGADEQYF. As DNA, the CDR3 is TGCAGTACGATACAGGGGGCGGACGAGCAGTACTTC.

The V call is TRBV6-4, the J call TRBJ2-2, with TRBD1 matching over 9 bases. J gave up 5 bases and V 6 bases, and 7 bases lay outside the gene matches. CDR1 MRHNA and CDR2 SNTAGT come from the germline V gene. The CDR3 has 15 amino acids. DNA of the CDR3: TGTGCCAGCAGCTTAACAGGGGGCTGGACCGGGGAGCTGTTTTTT. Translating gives CASSLTGGWTGELFF.

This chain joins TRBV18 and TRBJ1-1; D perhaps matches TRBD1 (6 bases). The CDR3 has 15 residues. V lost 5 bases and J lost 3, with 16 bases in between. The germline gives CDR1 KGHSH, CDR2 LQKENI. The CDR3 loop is CASSVTQGSDTEAFF. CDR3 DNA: TGTGCCAGCTCAGTGACTCAGGGGAGCGACACTGAAGCTTTCTTT.

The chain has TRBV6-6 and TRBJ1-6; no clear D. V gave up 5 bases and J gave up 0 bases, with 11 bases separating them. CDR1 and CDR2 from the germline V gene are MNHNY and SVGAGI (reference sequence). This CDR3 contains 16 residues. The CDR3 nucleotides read TGTGCCAGCAGTGGAGACCGCTCCTCCTATAATTCACCCCTCCACTTT. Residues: CASSGDRSSYNSPLHF.

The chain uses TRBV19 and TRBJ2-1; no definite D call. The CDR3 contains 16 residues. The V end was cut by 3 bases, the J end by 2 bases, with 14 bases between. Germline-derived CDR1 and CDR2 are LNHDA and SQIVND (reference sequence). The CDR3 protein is CASSILVRPPYNEQFF. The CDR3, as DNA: TGTGCCAGTAGTATCCTAGTCCGCCCCCCCTACAATGAGCAGTTCTTC.

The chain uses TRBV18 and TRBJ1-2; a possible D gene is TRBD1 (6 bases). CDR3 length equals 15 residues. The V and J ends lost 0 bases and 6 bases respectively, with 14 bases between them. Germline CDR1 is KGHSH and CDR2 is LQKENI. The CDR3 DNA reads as TGTGCCAGCTCACCACCGAGGGGGGGCGGAGATGGCTACACCTTC. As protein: CASSPPRGGGDGYTF.

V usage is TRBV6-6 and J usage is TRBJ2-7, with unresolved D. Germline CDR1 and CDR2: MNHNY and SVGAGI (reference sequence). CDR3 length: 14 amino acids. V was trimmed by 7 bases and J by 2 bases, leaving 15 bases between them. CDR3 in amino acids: CASTPGGVPYEQYF. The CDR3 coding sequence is TGTGCCAGCACCCCCGGCGGTGTACCCTACGAGCAGTACTTC.

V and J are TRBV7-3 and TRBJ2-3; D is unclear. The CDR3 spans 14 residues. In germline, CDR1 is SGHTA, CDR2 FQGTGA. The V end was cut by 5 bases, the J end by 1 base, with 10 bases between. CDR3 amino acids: CASSERYRTDTQYF. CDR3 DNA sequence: TGTGCCAGCAGCGAACGGTACCGCACAGATACGCAGTATTTT.

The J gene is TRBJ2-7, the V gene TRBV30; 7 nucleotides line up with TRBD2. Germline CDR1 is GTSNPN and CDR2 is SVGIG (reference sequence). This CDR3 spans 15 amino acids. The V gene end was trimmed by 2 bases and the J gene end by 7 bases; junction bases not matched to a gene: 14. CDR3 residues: CAWSTFAGVGLEQYF. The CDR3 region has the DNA TGTGCCTGGAGTACTTTCGCGGGAGTGGGGTTGGAGCAGTACTTC.

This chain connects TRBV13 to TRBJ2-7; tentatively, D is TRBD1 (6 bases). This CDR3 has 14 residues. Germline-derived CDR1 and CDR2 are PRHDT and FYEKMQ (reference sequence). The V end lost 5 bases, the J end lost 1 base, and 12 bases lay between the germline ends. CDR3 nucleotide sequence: TGTGCCAGCAGCCCCCAAGGGGGTTCCTACGAGCAGTACTTC. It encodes CASSPQGGSYEQYF.

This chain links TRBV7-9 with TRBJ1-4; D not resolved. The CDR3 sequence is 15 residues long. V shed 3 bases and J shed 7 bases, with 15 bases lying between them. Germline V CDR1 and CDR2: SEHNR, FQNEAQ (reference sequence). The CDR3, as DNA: TGTGCCAGCAGCTTTATGCGCGAAGGGAGTGAAAAACTGTTTTTT. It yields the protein CASSFMREGSEKLFF.

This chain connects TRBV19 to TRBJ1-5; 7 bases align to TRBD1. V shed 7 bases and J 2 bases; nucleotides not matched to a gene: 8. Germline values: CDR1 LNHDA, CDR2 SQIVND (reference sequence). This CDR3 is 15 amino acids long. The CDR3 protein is CASNPVDRGNQPQHF. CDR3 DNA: TGTGCCAGTAACCCCGTTGACAGGGGCAATCAGCCCCAGCATTTT.

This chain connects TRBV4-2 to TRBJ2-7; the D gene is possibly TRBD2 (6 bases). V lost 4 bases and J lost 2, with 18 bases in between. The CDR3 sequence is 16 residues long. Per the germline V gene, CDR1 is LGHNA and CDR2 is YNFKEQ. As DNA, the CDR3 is TGTGCCAGCAGCCGACAATCGACCGGGACTCCCTACGAGCAGTACTTC. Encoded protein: CASSRQSTGTPYEQYF.

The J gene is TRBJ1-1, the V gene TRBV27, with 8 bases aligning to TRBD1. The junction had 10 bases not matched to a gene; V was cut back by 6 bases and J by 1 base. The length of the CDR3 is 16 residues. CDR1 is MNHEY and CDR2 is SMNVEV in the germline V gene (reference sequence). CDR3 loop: CASRPLSGGANTEAFF. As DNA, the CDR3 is TGTGCCAGCAGACCACTTTCAGGGGGCGCGAACACTGAAGCTTTCTTT.

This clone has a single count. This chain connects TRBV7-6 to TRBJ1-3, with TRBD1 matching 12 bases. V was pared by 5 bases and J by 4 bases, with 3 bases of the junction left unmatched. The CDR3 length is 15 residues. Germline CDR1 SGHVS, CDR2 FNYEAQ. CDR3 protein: CASSQGQGAGNTIYF. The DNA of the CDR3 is TGTGCCAGCAGCCAGGGACAGGGGGCCGGAAACACCATATATTTT.